One sample yielded the 32 T cell receptor beta chains listed below, sequenced in a study of identical twins. TCRdb itself ran the 5' RACE reads through MiXCR, one entry per CDR3 protein. The table shows hundreds of thousands of distinct CDR3 sequences, with around 6% occurring only once. What was sequenced was naive T cells sorted from blood. The receptors come from a man younger than 35 in good health.

This clonotype was counted many times. This chain links TRBV10-3 with TRBJ1-5; 11 nucleotides line up with TRBD1. The CDR3 has 19 residues. Germline-derived CDR1 and CDR2 are ENHRY and SYGVKD. J gave up 2 bases and V 4 bases, and 13 bases lay outside the gene matches. Written as DNA, the CDR3 is TGTGCCATCAGTGGGTCGGGGCCCGGGACAGGGGGTGGCAATCAGCCCCAGCATTTT. Its translation is CAISGSGPGTGGGNQPQHF.

A few counts support this clonotype. V gene TRBV12-3 or TRBV12-4 combines with J gene TRBJ2-5, with 8 bases lining up with TRBD1. CDR3 size: 15 residues. The J segment lost 4 bases and the V segment lost 4 bases, leaving 8 bases of the junction unmatched. The CDR3 DNA follows: TGTGCCAGCAGTTGGGCAGGGGGCTTCGGAGAGACCCAGTACTTC. It codes for CASSWAGGFGETQYF.

The V call is TRBV15, the J call TRBJ2-2; TRBD1 aligns across 9 bases. From germline, CDR1 is LNHNV and CDR2 YYDKDF (reference sequence). This CDR3 is built from 16 residues. The V gene end was trimmed by 1 base and the J gene end by 5 bases; junction bases not matched to a gene: 5. The CDR3 sequence is CATSRGGTGRTGELFF. For the CDR3, the DNA is TGTGCCACCAGCAGAGGAGGGACAGGGAGGACCGGGGAGCTGTTTTTT.

This chain joins TRBV4-2 and TRBJ1-1, with TRBD1 matching over 10 bases. V lost 1 base to trimming and J lost 6 bases; unmatched junction nucleotides: 8. CDR1 is LGHNA and CDR2 is YNFKEQ in the germline V gene. The CDR3 consists of 16 residues. This CDR3 reads CASSQGVGQGSAEAFF. CDR3 coding DNA: TGTGCCAGCAGCCAAGGGGTGGGACAGGGGAGCGCTGAAGCTTTCTTT.

The chain joins TRBV6-1 to TRBJ2-2; D might be TRBD1 (7 bases). The V end was cut by 8 bases, the J end by 1 base, with 17 bases between. The germline CDR1 and CDR2 sequences are MNHNS and SASEGT. This CDR3 is 16 amino acids long. The DNA for the CDR3 is TGTGCCAGCGTAACCCGCGGGGACAGGAACACCGGGGAGCTGTTTTTT. Its translation is CASVTRGDRNTGELFF.

This clonotype has just a few counts. The chain combines TRBV29-1 with TRBJ2-6; 9 bases are shared with TRBD1. CDR3 length: 19 residues. Germline loops: CDR1 SQVTM, CDR2 ANQGSEA. V lost 6 bases, J lost 0 bases, and 15 bases stayed unmatched. CDR3: CSVQVFSGTGISGANVLTF. Written as DNA, the CDR3 is TGCAGCGTCCAAGTTTTTTCCGGGACAGGGATCTCTGGGGCCAACGTCCTGACTTTC.

The gene calls are TRBV20-1 and TRBJ2-7; D tentatively fits TRBD1 or TRBD2 (6 bases each). V was clipped by 7 bases and J by 4 bases, with 14 bases between them. Germline V gives CDR1 DFQATT, CDR2 SNEGSKA (reference sequence). The length of the CDR3 is 12 residues. The CDR3 sequence is CSVGGRRYEQYF. The CDR3 DNA reads TGCAGTGTTGGGGGGCGCCGTTACGAGCAGTACTTC.

This clonotype was recorded a few times. This sequence joins TRBV19 and TRBJ2-1; TRBD2 matches at 7 bases. The CDR3 contains 14 residues. V shed 1 base, J shed 6 bases, and the junction held 3 bases outside the gene matches. Looked up from germline, CDR1 is LNHDA and CDR2 is SQIVND (reference sequence). CDR3: CASSIVPSGNEQFF. The DNA of the CDR3 is TGTGCCAGTAGTATAGTACCTAGCGGCAATGAGCAGTTCTTC.

Comment on this clonotype: A much larger clonotype is one base distant, so this may be a read error. The chain carries TRBV28 and TRBJ1-1; D may be TRBD1 (6 bases). Germline CDR1 is MDHEN and CDR2 is SYDVKM. The CDR3 length is 15 residues. V was shortened by 5 bases and J by 5 bases, with 18 bases between the two germline ends. The DNA for the CDR3 is TGTGCCAGCAGTCGTAGTACAGGGCGGGGGACTGAAGCTTTCTTT. This translates into CASSRSTGRGTEAFF. The entire variable domain, with the rest obtained from reference TRBV28 and TRBJ1-1, is as follows: DVKVTQSSRYLVKRTGEKVFLECVQDMDHENMFWYRQDPGLGLRLIYFSYDVKMKEKGDIPEGYSVSREKKERFSLILESASTNQTSMYLCASSRSTGRGTEAFFGQGTRLTVV.

This clonotype was counted ten times or more. V gene TRBV28 combines with J gene TRBJ1-1; 7 bases are a match to TRBD1. V lost 6 bases to trimming and J lost 0 bases; unmatched junction nucleotides: 7. CDR1 MDHEN and CDR2 SYDVKM come from the germline V gene. The CDR3 is 15 amino acids. CDR3 DNA sequence: TGTGCCAGCAGCCTCTTTGGACAGGTGAACACTGAAGCTTTCTTT. Its protein is CASSLFGQVNTEAFF. The full variable domain, with the rest looked up from reference TRBV28 and TRBJ1-1, is DVKVTQSSRYLVKRTGEKVFLECVQDMDHENMFWYRQDPGLGLRLIYFSYDVKMKEKGDIPEGYSVSREKKERFSLILESASTNQTSMYLCASSLFGQVNTEAFFGQGTRLTVV.

This clonotype was seen repeatedly, ten times or more. The J gene is TRBJ2-2, the V gene TRBV12-3 or TRBV12-4, with 11 bases identical to TRBD1. The J segment lost 6 bases and the V segment lost 3 bases, leaving 6 bases of the junction unmatched. The CDR3 totals 16 residues. The CDR3 DNA is TGTGCCAGCAGTTTTGGGACAGGGGGTTCCCCCGGGGAGCTGTTTTTT. Its translation is CASSFGTGGSPGELFF.

This clonotype was observed a few times. The chain is built from TRBV25-1 and TRBJ1-6; D gene ambiguous. CDR1 and CDR2 from the germline V gene are MGHDK and SYGVNS. Trimming removed 3 bases at V and 9 bases at J, with 12 bases between. CDR3 length equals 14 residues. The DNA of the CDR3 is TGTGCCAGCAGTGAGCTGGGGAAGGGTTCACCCCTCCACTTT. Its protein product is CASSELGKGSPLHF.

This clonotype was detected ten times or more. The V gene is TRBV25-1, the J gene TRBJ2-3; 13 nucleotides agree with TRBD2. CDR3 length equals 15 residues. In germline, CDR1 is MGHDK, CDR2 SYGVNS. V lost 4 bases to trimming and J lost 7 bases; unmatched junction nucleotides: 5. The CDR3 region has the DNA TGTGCCAGCAGTGTGACTAGCGGGAGGCGAAATACGCAGTATTTT. Translation: CASSVTSGRRNTQYF.

This chain connects TRBV6-5 to TRBJ1-4, with D unresolved. This CDR3 contains 13 residues. Looked up from germline, CDR1 is MNHEY and CDR2 is SVGAGI. The V end lost 2 bases, the J end lost 3 bases, and 4 bases lay between the germline ends. CDR3 loop: CASSYLANEKLFF. The CDR3 bases are TGTGCCAGCAGTTACCTGGCTAATGAAAAACTGTTTTTT.

This clonotype was recorded many times. The chain's CDR3 is CSADRSAGNEQFF. For the CDR3, the DNA is TGCAGCGCCGACAGGTCTGCAGGCAATGAGCAGTTCTTC. The chain joins TRBV29-1 to TRBJ2-1; tentatively, D is TRBD1 (6 bases). Germline CDR1 is SQVTM and CDR2 is ANQGSEA. Deletions cut 7 bases from V and 6 bases from J, with 16 bases between. The CDR3 covers 13 residues.

This clonotype was recorded at least ten times. This chain connects TRBV6-1 to TRBJ1-4, with 8 bases lining up with TRBD1. This CDR3 spans 15 amino acids. V gave up 6 bases and J gave up 6 bases; unmatched junction bases: 9. Germline lookup yields CDR1 MNHNS and CDR2 SASEGT. The CDR3 nucleotides are TGTGCCAGCAGGAATCCGGGACAGGCGGATGAAAAACTGTTTTTT. Translated, it gives CASRNPGQADEKLFF.

This clonotype was picked up many times. The J gene is TRBJ2-3, the V gene TRBV4-2; tentatively, D is TRBD2 (6 bases). Trimming left V 4 bases short and J 3 bases short, with 23 bases between. Germline CDR1 and CDR2: LGHNA and YNFKEQ. The CDR3 runs 18 residues. For the CDR3, the DNA is TGTGCCAGCAGCCCCCGGACCTTAGCGGTTTCGTCGACAGATACGCAGTATTTT. It translates to CASSPRTLAVSSTDTQYF.

This clonotype was detected many times. The chain couples TRBV5-1 to TRBJ1-1; D is perhaps TRBD1 (6 bases). The CDR3 consists of 14 residues. Looked up from germline, CDR1 is SGHRS and CDR2 is YFSETQ. Trimming took 2 bases from V and 3 from J, leaving 11 bases between them. The CDR3 is CASSFGTRDTEAFF. CDR3 nucleotides: TGCGCCAGCAGCTTCGGGACAAGGGACACTGAAGCTTTCTTT.

This clonotype occurred many times. The chain joins TRBV12-3 or TRBV12-4 to TRBJ1-2; TRBD1 matches at 7 bases. The V segment lost 8 bases and the J segment 3 bases; nucleotides outside the gene matches: 3. The CDR3 loop spans 12 amino acids. CDR3 bases: TGTGCCAGCCAGGGGGATGACTATGGCTACACCTTC. Amino acids: CASQGDDYGYTF.

CDR3 nucleotide sequence: TGTGCCATCAGGGAGGACTCTGGGGCCAACGTCCTGACTTTC. Translated, it gives CAIREDSGANVLTF. This rearrangement joins TRBV10-3 to TRBJ2-6; a weak D match, TRBD2 (5 bases). Germline CDR1 and CDR2: ENHRY and SYGVKD. The CDR3 is 14 amino acids. V gave up 6 bases and J gave up 0 bases, with 6 bases separating them.

This clonotype turned up a few times. The chain employs TRBV5-1 and TRBJ2-2; possibly TRBD1 for D (5 bases). The V end lost 0 bases, the J end lost 4 bases, and 10 bases lay between the germline ends. Germline V gives CDR1 SGHRS, CDR2 YFSETQ. The CDR3 spans 15 residues. The CDR3 coding sequence is TGCGCCAGCAGCTTGGTGGGGCAAGTCACCGGGGAGCTGTTTTTT. It encodes CASSLVGQVTGELFF.

This clonotype was counted at least ten times. The chain has TRBV20-1 and TRBJ2-1, with D possibly matching TRBD2 (5 bases). Trimming took off 5 bases at V and 10 bases at J, with 12 bases between the two ends. This CDR3 region has 11 residues. CDR1 and CDR2 from the germline V gene are DFQATT and SNEGSKA (reference sequence). CDR3 in DNA: TGCAGTGCTGCGATCGACTACGAGCAGTTCTTC. Amino acid sequence: CSAAIDYEQFF.

The chain is built from TRBV20-1 and TRBJ2-1, with a possible D match to TRBD2 (5 bases). Germline-derived CDR1 and CDR2 are DFQATT and SNEGSKA (reference sequence). The CDR3 sequence is 12 residues long. With 5 bases removed from V and 5 bases from J, the gap between germline ends came to 10 bases. The CDR3: CSARGSHNEQFF. Here the CDR3 DNA reads TGCAGTGCTCGGGGATCTCACAATGAGCAGTTCTTC.

At least ten counts were recorded for this clonotype. The genes are TRBV6-2 or TRBV6-3 and TRBJ1-2; possibly TRBD1 for D (6 bases). V was cut by 2 bases and J by 5 bases, with 6 bases left in between. Germline V gene data show CDR1 as MNHEY and CDR2 as SVGEGT. CDR3 size: 12 residues. CDR3 sequence reads: CASSYGQYGYTF. CDR3 nucleotides: TGTGCCAGCAGTTACGGACAGTATGGCTACACCTTC.

CDR3 in DNA: TGCAGCGTTGAAAACCTAGCGGGAGGAAGGGGTGAGCAGTTCTTC. It encodes CSVENLAGGRGEQFF. The rearrangement links TRBV29-1 to TRBJ2-1, with 11 nucleotides matching TRBD2. The CDR3 totals 15 residues. Germline trimming cut 2 bases from V and 9 bases from J; bases unmatched to any gene: 9. Germline CDR1 is SQVTM and CDR2 is ANQGSEA.

In its sample, this clonotype was seen many times. The chain couples TRBV12-3 or TRBV12-4 to TRBJ2-2; D possibly uses TRBD1 or TRBD2 (5 bases each). This CDR3 comprises 15 residues. V gave up 6 bases and J gave up 2 bases, with 13 bases separating them. The DNA for the CDR3 is TGTGCCAGCAGACCGGGACGGCGAAACACCGGGGAGCTGTTTTTT. The encoded protein is CASRPGRRNTGELFF.

In this sample, this clonotype turned up a few times. The chain recombines TRBV24-1 with TRBJ2-3; 11 bases are shared with TRBD2. This CDR3 comprises 14 residues. Germline values: CDR1 KGHDR, CDR2 SFDVKD. V shed 4 bases and J 13 bases; nucleotides not matched to a gene: 9. In nucleotides, the CDR3 is TGTGCCACCAGTGACGCCGGGACTAGCGGAGGGGAGTATTTT. This encodes CATSDAGTSGGEYF.

The sample holds many counts of this clonotype. CDR3 DNA: TGTGCCAGCAGGGGACTAGCGGGAGGCTCCTACAATGAGCAGTTCTTC. Translating it yields CASRGLAGGSYNEQFF. The V call is TRBV12-3 or TRBV12-4, the J call TRBJ2-1; 15 nucleotides align to TRBD2. J was trimmed by 0 bases and V by 6 bases; bases with no gene match: 0. This CDR3 contains 16 residues.

This clonotype was seen only once. This chain uses TRBV12-3 or TRBV12-4 with TRBJ2-6; a weak D match, TRBD2 (6 bases). V lost 4 bases, J lost 1 base, and 14 bases lay in between. The CDR3 is 17 amino acids. The CDR3 protein is CASSSPRGRSGANVLTF. The CDR3 region has the DNA TGTGCCAGCAGTTCCCCCCGGGGGAGGTCTGGGGCCAACGTCCTGACTTTC.

This clonotype has at least ten counts. The chain links TRBV28 to TRBJ1-5; no definite D call. The CDR3 is made up of 12 amino acids. V dropped 10 bases and J dropped 6 bases, with 13 bases sitting between them. Germline lookup yields CDR1 MDHEN and CDR2 SYDVKM. This CDR3 is CAISWGTQPQHF. The CDR3 nucleotides are TGTGCCATCAGCTGGGGAACTCAGCCCCAGCATTTT. Looking up the rest from reference TRBV28 and TRBJ1-5 gives the full variable domain: DVKVTQSSRYLVKRTGEKVFLECVQDMDHENMFWYRQDPGLGLRLIYFSYDVKMKEKGDIPEGYSVSREKKERFSLILESASTNQTSMYLCAISWGTQPQHFGDGTRLSIL.

The CDR3 reads CASGKGLDEAFF. The CDR3 bases are TGTGCCAGCGGAAAAGGGTTGGATGAAGCTTTCTTT. The chain carries TRBV21-1 and TRBJ1-1. TRBV21-1 corresponds to a pseudogene. This CDR3 has 12 residues.

The rearrangement uses TRBV20-1 and TRBJ2-1; perhaps TRBD1 as D (6 bases). The CDR3 is made up of 13 amino acids. V gave up 6 bases and J gave up 5 bases, with 14 bases separating them. Germline CDR1 DFQATT, CDR2 SNEGSKA (reference sequence). CDR3: CSAYRDTHNEQFF. The CDR3 DNA reads TGCAGTGCCTACCGGGACACTCACAATGAGCAGTTCTTC.